Following are 32 T cell receptor beta chains from one sample sequenced in a study of vaccination and CD4 T cells after COVID-19. What these receptors recognize is not known. Treatment denoted: 10-day PBMC culture with coronavirus spike peptide pools or control peptides (ViraFEST assay). CD4+ T cells that had been cultured provided DNA sequenced with the Oncomine TCR Beta short-read assay. Via MiXCR, TCRdb re-called the PCR reads, giving one row per CDR3 protein. The sample lists about 14,000 distinct CDR3 sequences; about half were seen once. The sample consisted of CD4+ T cells from blood, cultured in vitro. These receptors were obtained from a human donor who had recovered from COVID-19.

The chain couples TRBV2 to TRBJ2-1; TRBD2 matches at 9 bases. Trimming removed 6 bases from V and 4 bases from J; junction bases left unmatched: 7. The CDR3 sequence is 15 residues long. The germline gives CDR1 SNHLY, CDR2 FYNNEI. CDR3: CASSPSGGLYNEQFF. The DNA for the CDR3 is TGTGCCAGCAGCCCCAGCGGGGGGCTTTACAATGAGCAGTTCTTC.

This clonotype was seen once. V gene TRBV5-8 combines with J gene TRBJ2-7; D may correspond to TRBD1 or TRBD2 (5 bases each). V lost 4 bases to trimming and J lost 6 bases, with 26 bases between them. This CDR3 contains 17 residues. The germline V gene has CDR1 SGHTS and CDR2 YDEGEE. This chain's CDR3 is CASSVRPDSPGGSEQYF. DNA of the CDR3: TGTGCCAGCAGCGTTCGTCCAGACAGCCCCGGAGGCAGCGAGCAGTACTTC.

The chain is built from TRBV7-2 and TRBJ2-2; possibly TRBD2 for D (5 bases). The CDR3 has 15 residues. The V end lost 5 bases, the J end lost 0 bases, and 10 bases lay between the germline ends. Germline CDR1 and CDR2: SGHTA and FQGNSA. The CDR3 nucleotides read TGTGCCAGCAGCCGAAGACTATCGAACACCGGGGAGCTGTTTTTT. Its translation is CASSRRLSNTGELFF. Full variable domain (missing parts from reference TRBV7-2 and TRBJ2-2): GAGVSQSPSNKVTEKGKDVELRCDPISGHTALYWYRQSLGQGLEFLIYFQGNSAPDKSGLPSDRFSAERTGGSVSTLTIQRTQQEDSAVYLCASSRRLSNTGELFFGEGSRLTVL.

This sequence joins TRBV28 and TRBJ1-2; maybe TRBD1 (6 bases). The CDR3 totals 11 residues. The V end lost 5 bases, the J end lost 8 bases, and 9 bases lay between the germline ends. The germline V gene encodes CDR1 MDHEN and CDR2 SYDVKM. CDR3 DNA sequence: TGTGCCAGCAGTCGGACAGTAGGCTACACCTTC. Translating gives CASSRTVGYTF.

This clonotype was observed a single time. The gene calls are TRBV6-2 or TRBV6-3 and TRBJ2-6; TRBD2 might be the D (5 bases). V was pared by 5 bases and J by 2 bases, with 13 bases between. The CDR3 length is 16 residues. Germline lookup yields CDR1 MNHEY and CDR2 SVGEGT. The CDR3 DNA follows: TGTGCCAGCAGTACCCTAGGGAGCCCTGGGGCCAACGTCCTGACTTTC. Translation: CASSTLGSPGANVLTF.

This clonotype turned up a few times. The chain couples TRBV5-4 to TRBJ2-7; either TRBD1 or TRBD2 may fit D (7 bases each). CDR1 SGHNT and CDR2 YYREEE come from the germline V gene (reference sequence). The CDR3 has 14 amino acids. Trimming stripped 7 bases from V and 3 bases from J, with 17 bases between. In DNA form, the CDR3 reads TGTGCCAGCGGCAGGGGGACTACTGACTACGAGCAGTACTTC. This sequence encodes CASGRGTTDYEQYF.

The sample holds a few counts of this clonotype. V is TRBV15 and J is TRBJ2-5; 10 bases agree with TRBD2. The CDR3 spans 17 residues. Germline V gene lookup returns CDR1 LNHNV and CDR2 YYDKDF (reference sequence). V lost 0 bases to trimming and J lost 3 bases; unmatched junction nucleotides: 7. The CDR3 sequence is CATSRERAGGFKETQYF. DNA for the CDR3: TGTGCCACCAGCAGAGAACGAGCGGGAGGGTTTAAAGAGACCCAGTACTTC.

The chain employs TRBV30 and TRBJ1-2; the D is unclear. The CDR3 sequence is 10 residues long. V gave up 6 bases and J gave up 4 bases, with 6 bases separating them. In germline, CDR1 is GTSNPN, CDR2 SVGIG (reference sequence). The CDR3, as DNA: TGTGCCTGTGGGAGCTATGGCTACACCTTC. Its protein product is CACGSYGYTF.

This clonotype was counted only a few times. Germline is not matched at one junction end, which may reflect a read error. The V and J genes are TRBV28 and TRBJ2-2; 8 nucleotides align to TRBD2. CDR1 and CDR2 from the germline V gene are MDHEN and SYDVKM. This CDR3 contains 15 residues. The CDR3 coding sequence is TGTGCCAGCAGTCTATGGACTAGCCTAGGCGGGGAGCTGTTTTTT. Amino acids: CASSLWTSLGGELFF.

This clonotype was seen a handful of times. CDR3 nucleotide sequence: TGTGCCAGCAGCTTTGGGCAGGGTTACAATGAGCAGTTCTTC. Amino acid sequence: CASSFGQGYNEQFF. The rearrangement uses TRBV7-9 and TRBJ2-1; a weak D match, TRBD1 (5 bases). CDR1 is SEHNR and CDR2 is FQNEAQ in the germline V gene (reference sequence). The CDR3 extends over 14 amino acids. Trimming took 3 bases from V and 4 from J, leaving 10 bases between them.

This clonotype was picked up a small number of times. The rearrangement links TRBV20-1 to TRBJ2-5; 14 nucleotides line up with TRBD2. Germline V gene data show CDR1 as DFQATT and CDR2 as SNEGSKA (reference sequence). V was pared by 6 bases and J by 1 base, with 1 base of the junction left unmatched. CDR3 length equals 14 residues. The CDR3 region has the DNA TGCAGTGCGGGACTAGCGGGGGTCCAAGAGACCCAGTACTTC. This gives the protein CSAGLAGVQETQYF.

This clonotype was observed a few times. This rearrangement joins TRBV20-1 to TRBJ1-2; TRBD1 matches 7 bases. CDR3 length: 17 residues. In germline, CDR1 is DFQATT, CDR2 SNEGSKA (reference sequence). The trim removed 2 bases at V and 2 bases at J, leaving 14 bases unmatched. The CDR3 region is CSARPRGGDRANYGYTF. The DNA for the CDR3 is TGCAGTGCTAGACCCCGGGGGGGTGACAGGGCGAACTATGGCTACACCTTC.

The V gene is TRBV29-1, the J gene TRBJ2-7, with a tentative D call TRBD1 (5 bases). The CDR3 totals 10 residues. Germline V gene sequence: CDR1 SQVTM, CDR2 ANQGSEA. Trimming shortened V by 4 bases and J by 7 bases, and 8 bases separated the two germline ends. CDR3 sequence reads: CSVGTQEQYF. Written as DNA, the CDR3 is TGCAGCGTTGGGACACAAGAGCAGTACTTC.

The chain is built from TRBV5-6 and TRBJ2-7; D unclear. The CDR3 is 13 residues long. The germline CDR1 and CDR2 sequences are SGHDT and YYEEEE. Trimming took 4 bases from V and 4 from J, leaving 12 bases between them. The CDR3 loop is CASSPTDLYEQYF. CDR3 DNA sequence: TGTGCCAGCAGCCCGACGGATTTATACGAGCAGTACTTC.

The chain recombines TRBV20-1 with TRBJ2-5; 11 bases fit TRBD2. With 6 bases clipped from V and 3 bases from J, the junction kept 9 bases outside the gene matches. From germline, CDR1 is DFQATT and CDR2 SNEGSKA (reference sequence). The CDR3 is made up of 15 amino acids. The CDR3: CSAFSGSGREETQYF. DNA for the CDR3: TGCAGTGCCTTTTCGGGTAGCGGGAGGGAAGAGACCCAGTACTTC.

The J gene is TRBJ2-7, the V gene TRBV2; weak D call: TRBD1 (7 bases). Germline-derived CDR1 and CDR2 are SNHLY and FYNNEI. The CDR3 sequence is 13 residues long. The V and J ends lost 6 bases and 4 bases respectively, with 13 bases between them. The CDR3 region is CASREGARYEQYF. CDR3 nucleotide sequence: TGTGCCAGCAGGGAGGGGGCGCGGTACGAGCAGTACTTC. Looking up the rest from reference TRBV2 and TRBJ2-7 gives the full variable domain: EPEVTQTPSHQVTQMGQEVILRCVPISNHLYFYWYRQILGQKVEFLVSFYNNEISEKSEIFDDQFSVERPDGSNFTLKIRSTKLEDSAMYFCASREGARYEQYFGPGTRLTVT.

This clonotype has just a few counts. This chain uses TRBV20-1 with TRBJ2-7; D gene ambiguous. There are 12 residues in the CDR3. V was clipped by 1 base and J by 6 bases, with 10 bases between them. Germline CDR1 reads DFQATT; CDR2 reads SNEGSKA (reference sequence). The CDR3, as DNA: TGCAGTGCTAGAGGGCCTGGCCCCGAGCAGTACTTC. It yields the protein CSARGPGPEQYF.

This chain links TRBV2 with TRBJ2-3; TRBD2 agrees at 7 bases. With V trimmed by 7 bases and J by 6 bases, 16 bases remained unmatched. The germline gives CDR1 SNHLY, CDR2 FYNNEI. The CDR3 is made up of 16 amino acids. The CDR3, as DNA: TGTGCCAGCACCGACGCTAGCGGCCCCAGTTGGGATACGCAGTATTTT. It specifies CASTDASGPSWDTQYF. The variable domain in full, with the rest retrieved from reference TRBV2 and TRBJ2-3, is EPEVTQTPSHQVTQMGQEVILRCVPISNHLYFYWYRQILGQKVEFLVSFYNNEISEKSEIFDDQFSVERPDGSNFTLKIRSTKLEDSAMYFCASTDASGPSWDTQYFGPGTRLTVL.

The chain links TRBV30 to TRBJ2-3, with TRBD1 identical over 8 bases. The germline V gene has CDR1 GTSNPN and CDR2 SVGIG (reference sequence). The CDR3 sequence is 14 residues long. The junction had 7 bases not matched to a gene; V was cut back by 6 bases and J by 2 bases. The CDR3 region is CACGQGASTDTQYF. CDR3 sequence (DNA): TGTGCCTGCGGCCAGGGGGCCTCCACAGATACGCAGTATTTT.

The V and J genes are TRBV4-3 and TRBJ2-7; 7 bases are a match to TRBD2. The CDR3 consists of 17 residues. V gave up 0 bases and J gave up 0 bases; unmatched junction bases: 8. Germline CDR1 and CDR2: LGHNA and YSLEER. The CDR3 sequence: CASSQDSAPSGSYEQYF. The CDR3 DNA follows: TGCGCCAGCAGCCAAGATAGCGCTCCTAGCGGCTCCTACGAGCAGTACTTC.

Concerning this clonotype: The missing conserved phenylalanine or tryptophan at the end of this CDR3 makes a read error likely. This sequence joins TRBV24-1 and TRBJ2-5, with TRBD1 matching over 11 bases. Looked up from germline, CDR1 is KGHDR and CDR2 is SFDVKD. Germline trimming cut 7 bases from V and 5 bases from J; bases unmatched to any gene: 11. The CDR3 sequence is 16 residues long. CDR3 sequence (DNA): TGTGCCACCAGCCTTCCCGGACAGGGGGCTGGGGAGACCCAGTACTCC. As protein: CATSLPGQGAGETQYS.

In its sample, this clonotype was seen a few times. The chain is built from TRBV4-1 and TRBJ2-7, with no clear D. The CDR3 spans 13 residues. Germline CDR1 MGHRA, CDR2 YSYEKL. Trimming pared 0 bases from V and 3 bases from J, leaving 6 bases between. The CDR3 DNA sequence: TGCGCCAGCAGCCAAGACCCTAACTACGAGCAGTACTTC. Its translation: CASSQDPNYEQYF.

The chain links TRBV7-2 to TRBJ2-1, with TRBD1 matching 7 bases. This CDR3 has 15 amino acids. After removal of 5 bases from V and 5 bases from J, the junction contained 9 bases not matched to a gene. Germline-derived CDR1 and CDR2 are SGHTA and FQGNSA. CDR3 amino acids: CASSQQTGTNNEQFF. CDR3 bases: TGTGCCAGCAGCCAGCAGACAGGGACGAACAATGAGCAGTTCTTC.

The gene calls are TRBV30 and TRBJ2-6; 8 nucleotides line up with TRBD1. After removal of 2 bases from V and 0 bases from J, the junction contained 9 bases not matched to a gene. CDR1 and CDR2 from the germline V gene are GTSNPN and SVGIG (reference sequence). The CDR3 is made up of 18 amino acids. In DNA form, the CDR3 reads TGTGCCTGGAGTTTTTGGGGGACAGGCAGCTCTGGGGCCAACGTCCTGACTTTC. Its protein is CAWSFWGTGSSGANVLTF.

This clonotype was observed a few times. V is TRBV30 and J is TRBJ1-5; 9 positions agree with TRBD1. The CDR3 sequence is 14 residues long. In germline, CDR1 is GTSNPN, CDR2 SVGIG (reference sequence). V shed 3 bases and J 1 base; nucleotides not matched to a gene: 1. The CDR3: CAWSGQGSNQPQHF. The DNA for the CDR3 is TGTGCCTGGAGCGGACAGGGGAGCAATCAGCCCCAGCATTTT.

The chain combines TRBV2 with TRBJ1-5; TRBD1 is a possible D gene (5 bases). This CDR3 contains 15 residues. V lost 4 bases and J lost 1, with 11 bases in between. Germline V gene lookup returns CDR1 SNHLY and CDR2 FYNNEI. CDR3: CASSAGSGSNQPQHF. CDR3 DNA: TGTGCCAGCAGTGCAGGGTCTGGAAGCAATCAGCCCCAGCATTTT.

The chain couples TRBV29-1 to TRBJ2-3; D is unclear. Trimming removed 7 bases at V and 6 bases at J, with 14 bases between. The CDR3 totals 12 residues. Germline assignment: CDR1 SQVTM and CDR2 ANQGSEA. The CDR3 region has the DNA TGCAGCGGCATGCCAGGTGGGGATACGCAGTATTTT. Translation: CSGMPGGDTQYF.

The chain joins TRBV27 to TRBJ2-5, with D possibly matching TRBD2 (6 bases). V was shortened by 5 bases and J by 4 bases, with 17 bases between the two germline ends. Germline V gene sequence: CDR1 MNHEY, CDR2 SMNVEV (reference sequence). This CDR3 has 15 residues. CDR3 amino acids: CASSPFGLRGETQYF. The CDR3 DNA follows: TGTGCCAGCAGTCCCTTTGGGCTGCGGGGAGAGACCCAGTACTTC.

This rearrangement joins TRBV28 to TRBJ2-7, with 10 bases that match TRBD1. The ends lost 7 bases at V and 3 bases at J; junction bases unmatched: 6. CDR1 and CDR2 from the germline V gene are MDHEN and SYDVKM. The CDR3 is 14 amino acids. CDR3 nucleotides: TGTGCCAGCAACCCAGGACAGGGGGTCTACGAGCAGTACTTC. This translates into CASNPGQGVYEQYF.

This clonotype was detected only a few times. This chain links TRBV7-9 with TRBJ1-5; tentatively, D is TRBD1 (5 bases). V lost 1 base and J lost 7, with 8 bases in between. The CDR3 covers 13 residues. Germline loops: CDR1 SEHNR, CDR2 FQNEAQ (reference sequence). The CDR3 DNA follows: TGTGCCAGCAGCTTAGGAGGGGAACAGCCCCAGCATTTT. It codes for CASSLGGEQPQHF.

V is TRBV12-3 or TRBV12-4 and J is TRBJ1-5; no definite D call. The CDR3 runs to 13 residues. V was cut by 3 bases and J by 4 bases, with 7 bases left in between. The CDR3: CASSFGKNQPQHF. In DNA, the CDR3 is TGTGCCAGCAGTTTCGGCAAAAATCAGCCCCAGCATTTT.

The CDR3 sequence: CASSFMLTEAFF. CDR3 nucleotides: TGTGCCAGCAGCTTCATGCTCACTGAAGCTTTCTTT. This rearrangement joins TRBV7-9 to TRBJ1-1, with D hard to call. Germline V gene data show CDR1 as SEHNR and CDR2 as FQNEAQ (reference sequence). The CDR3 is 12 amino acids. V was cut by 3 bases and J by 4 bases, with 6 bases left in between.